This is a list of T cell receptor beta chains from one sample in a study. MiXCR, run by TCRdb on the 5' RACE reads, gives a single entry per CDR3 protein. The table has some 5,500 distinct CDR3 sequences, 45% to 60% seen once. Sequencing input: memory CD4+ T cells sorted from blood. All receptors derive from a female donor with breast cancer. Each CDR3 is given with its conserved first and last residue. The order of the fields is D gene, clone size, V gene, J gene, CDR3 protein, CDR3 DNA. D genes are given only for firm matches. The listing skips clone size in some rows; elsewhere it reads once, few, many or a size class.

d_gene: TRBD2; abundance: few; v_gene: TRBV3-1; j_gene: TRBJ2-1; CDR3aa: CASSRGTSGRYEQFF; CDR3nt: TGTGCCAGCAGCCGCGGGACTAGCGGGAGGTATGAGCAGTTCTTC
d_gene: TRBD1; abundance: -; v_gene: TRBV20-1; j_gene: TRBJ1-2; CDR3aa: CSASAGGLGYTF; CDR3nt: TGCAGTGCTAGTGCAGGGGGTCTGGGCTACACCTTC
d_gene: TRBD2; abundance: -; v_gene: TRBV10-2; j_gene: TRBJ2-5; CDR3aa: CASSEWAAGVGETQYF; CDR3nt: TGCGCCAGCAGTGAGTGGGCAGCGGGAGTCGGAGAGACCCAGTACTTC
d_gene: -; abundance: large; v_gene: TRBV12-3/TRBV12-4; j_gene: TRBJ1-2; CDR3aa: CASTRGWGESGYTF; CDR3nt: TGTGCCAGCACCCGCGGCTGGGGCGAGAGTGGCTACACCTTC
d_gene: -; abundance: -; v_gene: TRBV5-1; j_gene: TRBJ1-1; CDR3aa: CASRSHRNTEAFF; CDR3nt: TGCGCCAGCAGGTCACATCGTAACACTGAAGCTTTCTTT
d_gene: -; abundance: few; v_gene: TRBV29-1; j_gene: TRBJ2-5; CDR3aa: CSVGSVQETQYF; CDR3nt: TGCAGCGTTGGCAGCGTACAAGAGACCCAGTACTTC
d_gene: TRBD1; abundance: -; v_gene: TRBV20-1; j_gene: TRBJ1-1; CDR3aa: CSARPLRGQGMNTEAFF; CDR3nt: TGCAGTGCTAGACCACTGAGGGGACAGGGAATGAACACTGAAGCTTTCTTT
d_gene: TRBD2; abundance: -; v_gene: TRBV5-1; j_gene: TRBJ2-3; CDR3aa: CASSLDAGGPGTPAQYF; CDR3nt: TGCGCCAGCAGCTTGGACGCGGGAGGGCCTGGCACGCCCGCGCAGTATTTT
d_gene: TRBD1; abundance: -; v_gene: TRBV5-1; j_gene: TRBJ1-6; CDR3aa: CASSFNQGGSPLHF; CDR3nt: TGCGCCAGCAGCTTTAACCAGGGGGGATCACCCCTCCACTTT
d_gene: -; abundance: -; v_gene: TRBV4-1; j_gene: TRBJ1-1; CDR3aa: CASSQERTRFDSEAFF; CDR3nt: TGTGCCAGCAGCCAAGAACGAACTCGTTTTGACTCTGAAGCTTTCTTT
d_gene: -; abundance: few; v_gene: TRBV11-1; j_gene: TRBJ1-1; CDR3aa: CASSLGAYLNTEAFF; CDR3nt: TGTGCCAGCAGCCTGGGAGCTTACCTGAACACTGAAGCTTTCTTT
d_gene: -; abundance: -; v_gene: TRBV5-5; j_gene: TRBJ2-3; CDR3aa: CASSLGADTQYF; CDR3nt: TGTGCCAGCAGCTTGGGTGCAGATACGCAGTATTTT
d_gene: TRBD1; abundance: few; v_gene: TRBV20-1; j_gene: TRBJ1-6; CDR3aa: CSAGQSNSPLHF; CDR3nt: TGCAGTGCGGGACAGTCCAATTCACCCCTCCACTTT
d_gene: -; abundance: -; v_gene: TRBV5-1; j_gene: TRBJ2-5; CDR3aa: CASSLSMETQYF; CDR3nt: TGCGCCAGCAGCTTGAGTATGGAGACCCAGTACTTC
d_gene: -; abundance: -; v_gene: TRBV7-2; j_gene: TRBJ2-2; CDR3aa: CAILHRENTGELFF; CDR3nt: TGTGCCATCCTCCACAGGGAGAACACCGGGGAGCTGTTTTTT
d_gene: TRBD1; abundance: few; v_gene: TRBV5-1; j_gene: TRBJ1-5; CDR3aa: CASSRTGDRDQPQHF; CDR3nt: TGCGCCAGCAGCCGGACAGGGGATCGGGATCAGCCCCAGCATTTT
d_gene: -; abundance: -; v_gene: TRBV30; j_gene: TRBJ1-2; CDR3aa: CAWSAGTLNYGYTF; CDR3nt: TGTGCCTGGAGTGCCGGGACTTTAAACTATGGCTACACCTTC
d_gene: -; abundance: few; v_gene: TRBV29-1; j_gene: TRBJ1-6; CDR3aa: CSVSPLHF; CDR3nt: TGCAGCGTGTCACCCCTCCACTTT
d_gene: -; abundance: few; v_gene: TRBV29-1; j_gene: TRBJ2-2; CDR3aa: CSVRETYTGELFF; CDR3nt: TGCAGCGTTCGAGAAACGTACACCGGGGAGCTGTTTTTT
d_gene: -; abundance: -; v_gene: TRBV7-3; j_gene: TRBJ1-2; CDR3aa: CASSPRMEQYENTF; CDR3nt: TGTGCCAGCTCACCACGAATGGAACAGTATGAGAACACCTTC
d_gene: -; abundance: -; v_gene: TRBV6-1; j_gene: TRBJ2-1; CDR3aa: CASNANPGYNEQFF; CDR3nt: TGTGCCAGCAATGCGAATCCGGGGTACAATGAGCAGTTCTTC
d_gene: -; abundance: few; v_gene: TRBV12-3/TRBV12-4; j_gene: TRBJ2-2; CDR3aa: CASSFRTGELFF; CDR3nt: TGTGCCAGCAGTTTCCGGACCGGGGAGCTGTTTTTT
d_gene: TRBD2; abundance: -; v_gene: TRBV20-1; j_gene: TRBJ2-5; CDR3aa: CSASPPGLAGRETQYF; CDR3nt: TGCAGTGCTAGCCCCCCCGGACTAGCGGGACGAGAGACCCAGTACTTC
d_gene: -; abundance: -; v_gene: TRBV5-5; j_gene: TRBJ1-2; CDR3aa: CASSLTSSNYGYTF; CDR3nt: TGTGCCAGCAGCTTGACAAGTTCTAACTATGGCTACACCTTC
d_gene: -; abundance: few; v_gene: TRBV6-5; j_gene: TRBJ2-7; CDR3aa: CASSYLYEQYF; CDR3nt: TGTGCCAGCAGTTACTTGTACGAGCAGTACTTC
d_gene: -; abundance: -; v_gene: TRBV7-6; j_gene: TRBJ1-2; CDR3aa: CASSHPGQYGYTF; CDR3nt: TGTGCCAGCAGCCACCCGGGGCAATATGGCTACACCTTC
d_gene: TRBD2; abundance: -; v_gene: TRBV20-1; j_gene: TRBJ2-7; CDR3aa: CSARDVASGISTYEQYF; CDR3nt: TGCAGTGCTAGAGATGTAGCGAGCGGGATTAGTACCTACGAGCAGTACTTC
d_gene: -; abundance: few; v_gene: TRBV5-1; j_gene: TRBJ2-5; CDR3aa: CASSLIGTQETQYF; CDR3nt: TGCGCCAGCAGCTTGATCGGGACACAAGAGACCCAGTACTTC
d_gene: TRBD1; abundance: few; v_gene: TRBV4-1; j_gene: TRBJ1-5; CDR3aa: CASSQSGTGNQPQHF; CDR3nt: TGCGCCAGCAGCCAATCCGGGACAGGGAATCAGCCCCAGCATTTT
d_gene: -; abundance: -; v_gene: TRBV20-1; j_gene: TRBJ2-3; CDR3aa: CSALRDTSTDTQYF; CDR3nt: TGCAGTGCTCTGCGGGACACTAGCACAGATACGCAGTATTTT
d_gene: -; abundance: -; v_gene: TRBV7-9; j_gene: TRBJ1-3; CDR3aa: CASSLQGLGNTIYF; CDR3nt: TGTGCCAGCAGCTTACAGGGACTTGGAAACACCATATATTTT
d_gene: TRBD1; abundance: few; v_gene: TRBV12-3/TRBV12-4; j_gene: TRBJ2-1; CDR3aa: CASSLRDRYEQFF; CDR3nt: TGTGCCAGCAGTTTAAGGGACAGGTATGAGCAGTTCTTC
d_gene: -; abundance: -; v_gene: TRBV20-1; j_gene: TRBJ1-2; CDR3aa: CSARETTGALSYTF; CDR3nt: TGCAGTGCTAGAGAGACGACAGGCGCCCTAAGCTACACCTTC
d_gene: -; abundance: few; v_gene: TRBV3-1; j_gene: TRBJ2-2; CDR3aa: CASSQGMAGELFF; CDR3nt: TGTGCCAGCAGCCAAGGGATGGCCGGGGAGCTGTTTTTT
d_gene: -; abundance: -; v_gene: TRBV2; j_gene: TRBJ1-2; CDR3aa: CASSALKGRVGYTF; CDR3nt: TGTGCCAGCAGCGCGCTGAAGGGCAGGGTCGGCTACACCTTC
d_gene: -; abundance: few; v_gene: TRBV20-1; j_gene: TRBJ2-1; CDR3aa: CSARNARKTYNEQFF; CDR3nt: TGCAGTGCTAGAAATGCCCGGAAAACCTACAATGAGCAGTTCTTC
d_gene: -; abundance: -; v_gene: TRBV15; j_gene: TRBJ1-2; CDR3aa: CATSRNRDTFSYGYTF; CDR3nt: TGTGCCACCAGCAGGAACCGGGACACTTTTTCCTATGGCTACACCTTC
d_gene: TRBD2; abundance: -; v_gene: TRBV2; j_gene: TRBJ2-5; CDR3aa: CASILAVGETQYF; CDR3nt: TGTGCCAGTATACTAGCGGTCGGGGAGACCCAGTACTTC
d_gene: -; abundance: -; v_gene: TRBV7-2; j_gene: TRBJ2-3; CDR3aa: CASSLMPSTDTQYF; CDR3nt: TGTGCCAGCAGCTTAATGCCTAGCACAGATACGCAGTATTTT
d_gene: -; abundance: -; v_gene: TRBV7-6; j_gene: TRBJ2-1; CDR3aa: CASSLARGGTYNEQFF; CDR3nt: TGTGCCAGCAGCTTAGCAAGGGGCGGGACCTACAATGAGCAGTTTTTC
d_gene: TRBD1; abundance: -; v_gene: TRBV5-1; j_gene: TRBJ1-1; CDR3aa: CASSLLTGDAEAFF; CDR3nt: TGCGCCAGCAGCCTACTAACAGGGGACGCTGAAGCTTTCTTT
d_gene: TRBD2; abundance: few; v_gene: TRBV9; j_gene: TRBJ2-1; CDR3aa: CASSFSGSINNEQFF; CDR3nt: TGTGCCAGCAGCTTTAGCGGGAGCATCAACAATGAGCAGTTCTTC
d_gene: -; abundance: -; v_gene: TRBV20-1; j_gene: TRBJ2-7; CDR3aa: CSASALTNGSSYEQYF; CDR3nt: TGCAGTGCAAGCGCCCTTACTAACGGGAGCTCCTACGAGCAGTACTTC
d_gene: TRBD1; abundance: -; v_gene: TRBV7-2; j_gene: TRBJ2-5; CDR3aa: CASSLGGGEGEETQYF; CDR3nt: TGTGCCAGCAGCTTAGGAGGGGGCGAGGGGGAAGAGACCCAGTACTTC
d_gene: TRBD1; abundance: -; v_gene: TRBV11-3; j_gene: TRBJ2-1; CDR3aa: CASSSTGVHEQFF; CDR3nt: TGTGCCAGCAGCTCCACAGGGGTCCATGAGCAGTTCTTC
d_gene: TRBD1; abundance: few; v_gene: TRBV20-1; j_gene: TRBJ2-7; CDR3aa: CSAIPRGTGDYEQYF; CDR3nt: TGCAGTGCCATCCCCCGGGGGACAGGGGACTACGAGCAGTACTTC
d_gene: TRBD1; abundance: -; v_gene: TRBV28; j_gene: TRBJ2-7; CDR3aa: CASSPGQGTNEQYF; CDR3nt: TGTGCCAGCAGTCCAGGACAGGGGACCAACGAGCAGTACTTC
d_gene: -; abundance: -; v_gene: TRBV6-6; j_gene: TRBJ2-7; CDR3aa: CASSYGRQAFYEQYF; CDR3nt: TGTGCCAGCAGTTACGGTCGGCAGGCCTTCTACGAGCAGTACTTC
d_gene: -; abundance: -; v_gene: TRBV7-3; j_gene: TRBJ2-3; CDR3aa: CASSTGFSTDTQYF; CDR3nt: TGTGCCAGCAGTACGGGATTTAGCACAGATACGCAGTATTTT
d_gene: TRBD2; abundance: -; v_gene: TRBV10-3; j_gene: TRBJ2-4; CDR3aa: CAISESEAGVSNIPYF; CDR3nt: TGTGCCATCAGTGAGTCGGAAGCGGGAGTGTCGAACATTCCGTACTTC
d_gene: TRBD2; abundance: once; v_gene: TRBV7-6; j_gene: TRBJ2-3; CDR3aa: CASSPGLAGLTDTQYF; CDR3nt: TGTGCCAGCAGCCCGGGACTAGCGGGGCTCACAGATACGCAGTATTTT
d_gene: TRBD2; abundance: few; v_gene: TRBV4-2; j_gene: TRBJ2-2; CDR3aa: CASSQASGRAAGELFF; CDR3nt: TGTGCCAGCAGCCAAGCAAGCGGGAGGGCCGCCGGGGAGCTGTTTTTT
d_gene: TRBD1; abundance: few; v_gene: TRBV20-1; j_gene: TRBJ1-2; CDR3aa: CSARDRGTINYGYTF; CDR3nt: TGCAGTGCTAGGGACAGGGGGACAATCAACTATGGCTACACCTTC
d_gene: TRBD1; abundance: few; v_gene: TRBV6-6; j_gene: TRBJ2-1; CDR3aa: CASSYKGQVYNEQFF; CDR3nt: TGTGCCAGCAGTTACAAGGGACAGGTCTACAATGAGCAGTTCTTC
d_gene: TRBD1; abundance: -; v_gene: TRBV12-3/TRBV12-4; j_gene: TRBJ1-4; CDR3aa: CASSFYDRALFF; CDR3nt: TGTGCCAGCAGTTTTTATGACAGGGCCCTGTTTTTT
d_gene: TRBD1; abundance: -; v_gene: TRBV6-1; j_gene: TRBJ2-2; CDR3aa: CAGQGYTGELFF; CDR3nt: TGTGCCGGACAGGGTTACACCGGGGAGCTGTTTTTT
d_gene: -; abundance: -; v_gene: TRBV6-5; j_gene: TRBJ2-3; CDR3aa: CASSYSRRPGDTDTQYF; CDR3nt: TGTGCCAGCAGTTACTCGAGGCGGCCAGGAGACACAGATACGCAGTATTTT
d_gene: TRBD1; abundance: -; v_gene: TRBV20-1; j_gene: TRBJ1-6; CDR3aa: CSAPSGTGNSPLHF; CDR3nt: TGCAGTGCTCCTTCCGGGACAGGCAATTCACCCCTCCACTTT
d_gene: -; abundance: -; v_gene: TRBV7-2; j_gene: TRBJ2-3; CDR3aa: CASSSASSTDTQYF; CDR3nt: TGTGCCAGCAGCTCAGCCTCGTCCACAGATACGCAGTATTTT
d_gene: TRBD2; abundance: few; v_gene: TRBV20-1; j_gene: TRBJ2-1; CDR3aa: CSADLAGQSNEQFF; CDR3nt: TGCAGTGCCGACCTAGCGGGTCAGTCCAATGAGCAGTTCTTC